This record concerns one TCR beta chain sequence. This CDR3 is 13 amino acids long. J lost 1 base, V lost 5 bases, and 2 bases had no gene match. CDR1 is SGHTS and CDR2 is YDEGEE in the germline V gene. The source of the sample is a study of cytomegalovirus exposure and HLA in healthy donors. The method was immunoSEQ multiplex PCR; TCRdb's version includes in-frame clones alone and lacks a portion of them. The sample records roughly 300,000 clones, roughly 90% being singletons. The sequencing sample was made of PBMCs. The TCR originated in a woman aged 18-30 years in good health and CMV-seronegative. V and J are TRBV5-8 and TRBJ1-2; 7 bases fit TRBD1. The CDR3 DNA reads TGTGCCAGCAGGGGACAGCGTAACTATGGCTACACCTTC. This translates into CASRGQRNYGYTF.